The following is a TCR beta chain sequence with its context. Antigen: not known. Amplification used 60 Vbeta primers and 13 Jbeta primers. Using immunoSEQ multiplex PCR, the repertoire was profiled, and TCRdb retains in-frame clones only, with some absent. The table records about 110,000 clones, 82% of them present only once. V was cut by 0 bases and J by 1 base, with 8 bases left in between. The CDR3 runs 15 residues. Per germline, CDR1 SGHNT and CDR2 YYREEE (reference sequence). The data originate from a study of cytomegalovirus exposure and HLA in healthy donors. Overall study context: Of fewer than 450 genotyped donors, more than 70% clustered with self-reported Caucasian donors. General study findings and limits: Later analysis demonstrated an association between a missense DCLRE1C variant and TCR beta V- and J-gene trimming.

Healthy bone marrow donors made up the donor group. This chain joins TRBV5-4 and TRBJ1-5, with D possibly being TRBD1 (5 bases). The receptor's source is a woman aged 18-30 years in good health and CMV-seronegative. Sequenced input: PBMCs. The CDR3 spells CASSLGRDSNQPQHF. CDR3 sequence (DNA): TGTGCCAGCAGCTTGGGGAGGGACAGCAATCAGCCCCAGCATTTT.